This entry features one T cell receptor (beta chain) sequence. What it binds is unknown. TCRdb analysed the RT-PCR reads with MiXCR anew, one entry per CDR3 protein. This sample has some 600,000 distinct CDR3 sequences, with approximately 15% found just once. This entry belongs to a study of response to subunit inactivated influenza vaccine. Broader study findings: Each seasonal influenza vaccination, the authors suggested, recruits few new T cells.

V lost 4 bases and J lost 6; bases outside the gene matches: 5. CDR3 length: 15 amino acids. Germline V CDR1 and CDR2: SGHTA, FQGNSA. The source was PBMCs from blood, collected approximately 15 days before vaccination. This clonotype originated in a man aged 45-65 years who received an inactivated influenza vaccine. The chain couples TRBV7-2 to TRBJ2-7, with 14 bases identical to TRBD2. The CDR3 DNA reads as TGTGCCAGCAGCTCGGGACTAGCGGGGGTCAGCGAGCAGTACTTC. It is translated as CASSSGLAGVSEQYF.